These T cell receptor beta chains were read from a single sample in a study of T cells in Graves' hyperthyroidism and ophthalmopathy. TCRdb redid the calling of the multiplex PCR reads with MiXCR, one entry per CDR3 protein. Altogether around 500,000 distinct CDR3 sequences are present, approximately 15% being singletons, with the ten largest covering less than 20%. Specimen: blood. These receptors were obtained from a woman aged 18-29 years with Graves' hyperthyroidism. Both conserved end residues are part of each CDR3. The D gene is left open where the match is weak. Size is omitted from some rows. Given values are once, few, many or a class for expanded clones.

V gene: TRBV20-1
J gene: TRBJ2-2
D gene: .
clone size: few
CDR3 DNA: TGCAGTGCTAGACGATTGGACAGCGGGAACACCGGGGAGCTGTTTTTT
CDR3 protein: CSARRLDSGNTGELFF

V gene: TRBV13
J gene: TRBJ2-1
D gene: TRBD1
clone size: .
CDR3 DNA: TGTGCCAGCAGCCCATCAGGGGGCGCGAAGTTCTTC
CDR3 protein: CASSPSGGAKFF

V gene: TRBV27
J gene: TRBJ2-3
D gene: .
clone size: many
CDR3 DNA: TGTGCCAGCAGTTTAGGCCGGACAGATACGCAGTATTTT
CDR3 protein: CASSLGRTDTQYF

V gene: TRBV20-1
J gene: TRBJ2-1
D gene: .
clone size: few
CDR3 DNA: TGCAGTGCTAGAGACCCAAGTGGGGCTAATGAGCAGTTCTTC
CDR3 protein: CSARDPSGANEQFF

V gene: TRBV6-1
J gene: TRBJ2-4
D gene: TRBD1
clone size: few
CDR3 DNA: TGTGCCAGCAGGTGGACGCGCGAACAGGGGTCGGTCAACATTCAGTACTTC
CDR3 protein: CASRWTREQGSVNIQYF

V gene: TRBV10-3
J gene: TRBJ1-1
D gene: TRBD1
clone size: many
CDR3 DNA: TGTGCCATCAGCCAACAGGGGGAATTCACTGAAGCTTTCTTT
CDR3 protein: CAISQQGEFTEAFF

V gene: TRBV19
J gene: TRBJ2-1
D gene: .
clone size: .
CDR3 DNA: TGTGCCAGTAGTAAGGTTCAGAGCAATGAGCAGTTCTTC
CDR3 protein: CASSKVQSNEQFF

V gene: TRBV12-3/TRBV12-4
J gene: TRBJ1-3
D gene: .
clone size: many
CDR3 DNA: TGTGCCAGCAGTTTAGCCCTCTCTGGAAACACCATATATTTT
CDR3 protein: CASSLALSGNTIYF

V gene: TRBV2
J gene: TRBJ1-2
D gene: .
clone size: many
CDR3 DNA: TGTGCCAGCACCCCAAGTCCCCAATTGTCCTATGGCTACACCTTC
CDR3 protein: CASTPSPQLSYGYTF

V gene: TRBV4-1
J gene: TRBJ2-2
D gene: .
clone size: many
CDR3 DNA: TGCGCCAGCACCTCTGGGGGCCATGCGAACACCGGGGAGCTGTTTTTT
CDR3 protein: CASTSGGHANTGELFF

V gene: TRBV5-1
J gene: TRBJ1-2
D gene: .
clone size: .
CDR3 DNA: TGCGCCAGCAGCCGGGACCAGGGAGCCTATGGCTACACCTTC
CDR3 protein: CASSRDQGAYGYTF

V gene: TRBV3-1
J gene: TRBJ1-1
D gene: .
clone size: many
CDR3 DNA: TGTGCCAGCAGCCAAGATCCACTTCTCGGTGGAAACACTGAAGCTTTCTTT
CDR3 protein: CASSQDPLLGGNTEAFF

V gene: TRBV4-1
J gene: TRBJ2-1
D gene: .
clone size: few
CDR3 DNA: TGCGCCAGCAGCCTCACAGGTTGGGAAAATGAGCAGTTCTTC
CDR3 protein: CASSLTGWENEQFF

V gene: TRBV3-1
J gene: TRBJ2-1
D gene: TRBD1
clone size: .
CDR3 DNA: TGTGCCAGCAGCCATTCTGACAGGGGCAATGAGCAGTTCTTC
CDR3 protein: CASSHSDRGNEQFF

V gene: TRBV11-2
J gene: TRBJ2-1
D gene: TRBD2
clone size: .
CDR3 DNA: TGTGCCAGCAGCATCTCGCTAGCGGGAGCGGAGGAGCAGTTCTTC
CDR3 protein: CASSISLAGAEEQFF

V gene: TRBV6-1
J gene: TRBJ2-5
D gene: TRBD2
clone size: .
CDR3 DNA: TGTGCCAGCCACGGGACTAGCGGGAGAGAGACCCAGTACTTC
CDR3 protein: CASHGTSGRETQYF

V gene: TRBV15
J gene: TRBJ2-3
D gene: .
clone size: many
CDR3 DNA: TGTGCCACCAGCAGAGATAGTGGTTACACAGATACGCAGTATTTT
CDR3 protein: CATSRDSGYTDTQYF

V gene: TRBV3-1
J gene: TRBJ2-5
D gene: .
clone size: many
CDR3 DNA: TGTGCCAGCAGCCTACCGGGACTCCGAGGGGAGACCCAGTACTTC
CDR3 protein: CASSLPGLRGETQYF

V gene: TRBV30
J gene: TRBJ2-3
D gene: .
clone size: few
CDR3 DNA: TGTGCCTGGAGTGTAATCACAGATACGCAGTATTTT
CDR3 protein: CAWSVITDTQYF

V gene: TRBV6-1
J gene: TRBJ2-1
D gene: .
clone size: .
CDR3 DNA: TGTGCCAGCTCCAGCCACATGACTGGGGACAATGAGCAGTTCTTC
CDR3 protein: CASSSHMTGDNEQFF

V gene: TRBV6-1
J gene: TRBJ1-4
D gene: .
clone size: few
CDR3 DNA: TGTGCCAGCAGCCGAGGGGAGAAGACGCGAAAACTGTTTTTT
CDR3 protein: CASSRGEKTRKLFF

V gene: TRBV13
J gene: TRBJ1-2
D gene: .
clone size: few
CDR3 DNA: TGTGCCAGCAGCTCGGCGACGGTGCTTAACTATGGCTACACCTTC
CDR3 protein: CASSSATVLNYGYTF

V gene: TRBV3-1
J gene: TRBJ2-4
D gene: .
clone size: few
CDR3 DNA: TGTGCCAGCAGCCAAGACGCGCAGGGACTAGCCAAAAACATTCAGTACTTC
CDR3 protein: CASSQDAQGLAKNIQYF

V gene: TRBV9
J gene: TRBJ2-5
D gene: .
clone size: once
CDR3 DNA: TGTGCCAGCAGCGTAGGAGTCTCGGGGGCCCAAGAGACCCAGTACTTC
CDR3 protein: CASSVGVSGAQETQYF

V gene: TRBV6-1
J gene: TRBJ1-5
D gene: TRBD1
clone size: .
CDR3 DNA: TGTGCCAGCAGTGCCTACCTACGGGACAGGGGTAAATTTCATCAGCCCCAGCATTTT
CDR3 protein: CASSAYLRDRGKFHQPQHF

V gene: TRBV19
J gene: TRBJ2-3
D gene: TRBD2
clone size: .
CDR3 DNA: TGTGCCAGTAGTACCCTGACGACTAGCGGACAGCGCACAGATACGCAGTATTTT
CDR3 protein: CASSTLTTSGQRTDTQYF

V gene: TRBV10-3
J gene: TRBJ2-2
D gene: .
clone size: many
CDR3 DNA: TGTGCCATCAGTGAAAGGGAAACCGGGGAGCTGTTTTTT
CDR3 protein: CAISERETGELFF

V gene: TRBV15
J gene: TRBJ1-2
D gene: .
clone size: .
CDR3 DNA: TGTGCCACCAGCGGACACCGGGACACCTCTGGCTACACCTTC
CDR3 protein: CATSGHRDTSGYTF